This TCR beta chain was recorded in a study of blood T cell repertoires in COVID-19. V was shortened by 4 bases and J by 7 bases, with 11 bases between the two germline ends. This CDR3 is 14 amino acids long. The germline CDR1 and CDR2 sequences are SGHAT and FQDESV (reference sequence). Source study methods: Reference gene primer amplification gave nucleated cell count estimates. Clones were sequenced by immunoSEQ multiplex PCR, and TCRdb holds only the in-frame ones, with some missing. V, J and clone size are taken as reported in that table, and D and trimming were inferred from the DNA itself. The data contain 200,000 or so clones, 84% of them singletons. Participant-reported clinical history was the basis for cohort assignment. Donors in Cohort 3 counted as recovered after two negative PCRs, clearance, or symptom resolution.

The V gene is TRBV11-1, the J gene TRBJ1-6; tentatively, D is TRBD1 (6 bases). The clonotype comes from a man aged 55 to 70 who had recovered from COVID-19. Sequencing used PBMCs or T cells enriched from blood (not recorded which). The CDR3 protein is CASSSQGRNSPLHF. The DNA of the CDR3 is TGTGCCAGCAGCTCACAGGGCCGAAATTCACCCCTCCACTTT.